These 26 T cell receptor beta chains were all obtained from the same sample, sequenced in a study of T cell responses to AZD1222 COVID-19 vaccine. TCRdb keeps only in-frame clones here, not all; method: immunoSEQ multiplex PCR. The sample consists of about 140,000 clones, 85% to 95% of them appearing once. Sequencing was performed on peripheral blood, taken on day 0 of AZD1222 vaccination. The receptors shown here come from an adult in good health.

The V gene is TRBV29-1, the J gene TRBJ2-3; D is ambiguous. In germline, CDR1 is SQVTM, CDR2 ANQGSEA. This CDR3 comprises 11 residues. V gave up 5 bases and J gave up 4 bases, with 7 bases separating them. The CDR3 protein is CSVTTADTQYF. CDR3 nucleotides: TGCAGCGTTACGACGGCAGATACGCAGTATTTT.

This clone was seen once. The rearrangement links TRBV28 to TRBJ1-2, with D possibly being TRBD1 (6 bases). Germline V gives CDR1 MDHEN, CDR2 SYDVKM. Trimming took 6 bases from V and 12 from J, leaving 17 bases between them. The CDR3 is made up of 12 amino acids. The CDR3 reads CASRGTGRGNTF. The DNA of the CDR3 is TGTGCCAGCAGGGGTACAGGGAGGGGGAACACCTTC.

The rearrangement links TRBV19 to TRBJ1-5; TRBD1 agrees at 9 bases. The germline gives CDR1 LNHDA, CDR2 SQIVND (reference sequence). The J segment lost 2 bases and the V segment lost 4 bases, leaving 6 bases of the junction unmatched. This CDR3 is built from 16 residues. CDR3 residues: CASSRTGQGGNQPQHF. In nucleotides, the CDR3 is TGTGCCAGTAGTAGAACGGGACAGGGTGGCAATCAGCCCCAGCATTTT.

CDR3 nucleotides: TGTGCCAGCAGCTGGACCCCAGGGGTAATGAACTATGGCTACACCTTC. Translating it yields CASSWTPGVMNYGYTF. The chain recombines TRBV7-2 with TRBJ1-2; maybe TRBD1 (6 bases). With 4 bases removed from V and 2 bases from J, the gap between germline ends came to 17 bases. The CDR3 is 16 residues long. Germline V gene lookup returns CDR1 SGHTA and CDR2 FQGNSA.

V and J are TRBV19 and TRBJ1-2; D perhaps matches TRBD1 (6 bases). This CDR3 is built from 14 residues. Germline lookup yields CDR1 LNHDA and CDR2 SQIVND (reference sequence). V was cut by 3 bases and J by 4 bases, with 12 bases left in between. The CDR3 reads CASSIRGPAYGYTF. The CDR3 bases are TGTGCCAGTAGTATCAGGGGACCGGCCTATGGCTACACCTTC.

In this sample, this clone turned up once. The gene calls are TRBV15 and TRBJ2-2, with D perhaps matching TRBD1 or TRBD2 (6 bases each). This CDR3 spans 16 amino acids. The V end was cut by 0 bases, the J end by 5 bases, with 13 bases between. The V gene's germline CDR1 is LNHNV and CDR2 YYDKDF (reference sequence). CDR3 DNA: TGTGCCACCAGCAGAGATTGGGGGGCGGGAACCGGGGAGCTGTTTTTT. It codes for CATSRDWGAGTGELFF. Full variable domain (missing parts from reference TRBV15 and TRBJ2-2): DAMVIQNPRYQVTQFGKPVTLSCSQTLNHNVMYWYQQKSSQAPKLLFHYYDKDFNNEADTPDNFQSRRPNTSFCFLDIRSPGLGDTAMYLCATSRDWGAGTGELFFGEGSRLTVL.

The chain uses TRBV24-1 and TRBJ1-2, with 8 bases aligning to TRBD1. V lost 4 bases to trimming and J lost 1 base; unmatched junction nucleotides: 10. The CDR3 length is 17 residues. The germline V gene encodes CDR1 KGHDR and CDR2 SFDVKD. The CDR3 is CATSDRTGTGFNYGYTF. The CDR3 DNA reads TGTGCCACCAGTGACCGTACGGGGACAGGCTTTAACTATGGCTACACCTTC.

The chain recombines TRBV15 with TRBJ2-7; possible D gene TRBD2, 5 bases. V shed 2 bases and J shed 1 base, with 15 bases lying between them. The germline V gene encodes CDR1 LNHNV and CDR2 YYDKDF (reference sequence). CDR3 length: 16 residues. The CDR3 loop reads CATSRPLRGGSYEQYF. The CDR3 DNA follows: TGTGCCACCAGCAGACCCCTCCGGGGTGGTTCCTACGAGCAGTACTTC.

This chain joins TRBV5-1 and TRBJ2-1; D tentatively fits TRBD1 or TRBD2 (5 bases each). The germline CDR1 and CDR2 sequences are SGHRS and YFSETQ. V lost 1 base and J lost 8, with 13 bases in between. The CDR3 totals 14 residues. The CDR3 bases are TGCGCCAGCAGCTTGAACCCGGGGCGCCATGAGCAGTTCTTC. Encoded protein: CASSLNPGRHEQFF.

The V and J genes are TRBV27 and TRBJ2-5, with D perhaps matching TRBD1 (6 bases). This CDR3 has 14 residues. Trimming removed 5 bases from V and 1 base from J, with 11 bases in between. Germline V gene lookup returns CDR1 MNHEY and CDR2 SMNVEV (reference sequence). As DNA, the CDR3 is TGTGCCAGCAGTCCACAGGGTCTCCAAGAGACCCAGTACTTC. This codes for CASSPQGLQETQYF.

The V call is TRBV5-4, the J call TRBJ2-2; tentatively, D is TRBD2 (6 bases). Trimming pared 5 bases from V and 1 base from J, leaving 15 bases between. The CDR3 loop spans 16 amino acids. Germline CDR1 and CDR2: SGHNT and YYREEE (reference sequence). The CDR3: CASSPGAGMNTGELFF. DNA for the CDR3: TGTGCCAGCAGTCCCGGGGCGGGGATGAACACCGGGGAGCTGTTTTTT.

This chain joins TRBV30 and TRBJ1-5, with 11 bases fitting TRBD1. Unmatched junction bases numbered 4, after V lost 2 bases and J lost 7 bases. Germline CDR1 and CDR2: GTSNPN and SVGIG (reference sequence). This CDR3 has 14 residues. CDR3 loop: CAWSPGTGGQPQHF. CDR3 coding DNA: TGTGCCTGGAGTCCCGGGACAGGGGGACAGCCCCAGCATTTT. The whole variable domain, remainder taken from reference TRBV30 and TRBJ1-5, is SQTIHQWPATLVQPVGSPLSLECTVEGTSNPNLYWYRQAAGRGLQLLFYSVGIGQISSEVPQNLSASRPQDRQFILSSKKLLLSDSGFYLCAWSPGTGGQPQHFGDGTRLSIL.

The rearrangement joins TRBV7-9 to TRBJ1-5; possibly TRBD1 for D (5 bases). The V gene's germline CDR1 is SEHNR and CDR2 FQNEAQ (reference sequence). The ends were cut back, 5 bases at V and 3 bases at J, with 8 bases in the middle. CDR3 size: 13 residues. CDR3 in DNA: TGTGCCAGCAGCAAACAGGCCAATCAGCCCCAGCATTTT. Amino acid sequence: CASSKQANQPQHF.

CDR3 region: CASSPGRKGEKLFF. The CDR3 coding sequence is TGTGCCAGCAGCCCTGGGAGGAAGGGGGAAAAACTGTTTTTT. This chain links TRBV4-2 with TRBJ1-4; D perhaps matches TRBD1 (5 bases). The CDR3 is 14 residues long. Germline CDR1 LGHNA, CDR2 YNFKEQ. V was shortened by 4 bases and J by 8 bases, with 14 bases between the two germline ends.

This clone was picked up one time. The genes are TRBV27 and TRBJ2-1, with D unclear. Per the germline V gene, CDR1 is MNHEY and CDR2 is SMNVEV (reference sequence). The CDR3 is 14 residues long. V gave up 4 bases and J gave up 10 bases, with 17 bases separating them. The CDR3 DNA sequence: TGTGCCAGCAGTTCCTGGACCGCCCTGACAGAGCAGTTCTTC. Amino acid sequence: CASSSWTALTEQFF.

This CDR3 reads CASKPVSSGNTIYF. The DNA for the CDR3 is TGTGCCAGCAAACCAGTTAGCTCTGGAAACACCATATATTTT. The rearrangement uses TRBV9 and TRBJ1-3; D gene unclear. Trimming shortened V by 6 bases and J by 0 bases, and 10 bases separated the two germline ends. The germline V gene encodes CDR1 SGDLS and CDR2 YYNGEE. This CDR3 spans 14 amino acids. Combining the CDR3 with reference TRBV9 and TRBJ1-3 gives the whole variable domain DSGVTQTPKHLITATGQRVTLRCSPRSGDLSVYWYQQSLDQGLQFLIQYYNGEERAKGNILERFSAQQFPDLHSELNLSSLELGDSALYFCASKPVSSGNTIYFGEGSWLTVV.

In its sample, this clone was seen once. This chain joins TRBV14 and TRBJ2-3; D gene unclear. Germline V lookup: CDR1 SGHDN, CDR2 FVKESK. V gave up 4 bases and J gave up 5 bases, with 13 bases separating them. The CDR3 is 14 amino acids. Here the CDR3 DNA reads TGTGCCAGCAGCCCCTTTACCTCCCAAGATACGCAGTATTTT. Protein: CASSPFTSQDTQYF.

The rearrangement joins TRBV7-2 to TRBJ2-3; 11 positions match TRBD2. The CDR3 covers 19 residues. The germline CDR1 and CDR2 sequences are SGHTA and FQGNSA. Trimming took 4 bases from V and 6 from J; bases not matched to a gene: 18. Written as DNA, the CDR3 is TGTGCCAGCAGCTCCTCTAGCGGGGGGAAGAGGGCCCCCCCGGATACGCAGTATTTT. Its translation is CASSSSSGGKRAPPDTQYF. Based on the CDR3 plus reference TRBV7-2 and TRBJ2-3, the full variable domain is GAGVSQSPSNKVTEKGKDVELRCDPISGHTALYWYRQSLGQGLEFLIYFQGNSAPDKSGLPSDRFSAERTGGSVSTLTIQRTQQEDSAVYLCASSSSSGGKRAPPDTQYFGPGTRLTVL.

The CDR3 DNA is TGTGCCAGCAGCCAAGTTGTCGGACAGGGATCCCCTGGGGCCAACGTCCTGACTTTC. This gives the protein CASSQVVGQGSPGANVLTF. The rearrangement links TRBV14 to TRBJ2-6; 8 bases agree with TRBD1. Germline trimming cut 1 base from V and 2 bases from J; bases unmatched to any gene: 10. The CDR3 is 19 amino acids. Germline V gene data show CDR1 as SGHDN and CDR2 as FVKESK.

The CDR3 region is CSVEGFQGAYNEQFF. The CDR3 DNA reads as TGCAGCGTTGAAGGGTTCCAGGGGGCCTACAATGAGCAGTTCTTC. This chain joins TRBV29-1 and TRBJ2-1, with 7 bases matching TRBD1. Germline-derived CDR1 and CDR2 are SQVTM and ANQGSEA. The CDR3 runs 15 residues. The junction had 5 bases not matched to a gene; V was cut back by 1 base and J by 2 bases.

The V gene is TRBV6-5, the J gene TRBJ1-1; 7 bases map to TRBD1. V shed 10 bases and J 5 bases; nucleotides not matched to a gene: 7. Germline loops: CDR1 MNHEY, CDR2 SVGAGI. CDR3 length equals 12 residues. CDR3 region: CATTGVVTEAFF. The CDR3 DNA reads as TGTGCCACCACAGGGGTGGTTACTGAAGCTTTCTTT.

This clone was seen only once. The rearrangement links TRBV12-3 or TRBV12-4 to TRBJ2-5; D unresolved. The CDR3 consists of 12 residues. The V and J ends lost 3 bases and 7 bases respectively, with 9 bases between them. CDR3 amino acids: CASSFSDGTQYF. The CDR3 region has the DNA TGTGCCAGCAGTTTTTCGGACGGGACCCAGTACTTC.

In this sample, this clone turned up once. The chain combines TRBV19 with TRBJ1-2, with D maybe TRBD1 (5 bases). The V end lost 4 bases, the J end lost 5 bases, and 11 bases lay between the germline ends. Germline V gene sequence: CDR1 LNHDA, CDR2 SQIVND (reference sequence). The CDR3 is made up of 13 amino acids. The CDR3 region is CASSNGAEYGYTF. The CDR3, as DNA: TGTGCCAGTAGTAACGGGGCCGAGTATGGCTACACCTTC.

The chain employs TRBV6-5 and TRBJ1-5, with no clear D. V lost 3 bases, J lost 8 bases, and 17 bases lay in between. The CDR3 extends over 15 amino acids. Germline V lookup: CDR1 MNHEY, CDR2 SVGAGI. The chain's CDR3 is CASSYYWAESEPQHF. The CDR3 DNA is TGTGCCAGCAGTTATTATTGGGCGGAGTCTGAGCCCCAGCATTTT.

The CDR3 protein is CASSRIAAARDTQYF. DNA of the CDR3: TGTGCCAGCTCACGTATAGCGGCGGCAAGGGATACGCAGTATTTT. The chain employs TRBV18 and TRBJ2-3; a possible D gene is TRBD2 (6 bases). The CDR3 sequence is 15 residues long. Germline V lookup: CDR1 KGHSH, CDR2 LQKENI. V lost 4 bases to trimming and J lost 6 bases, with 17 bases between them.

This chain uses TRBV10-3 with TRBJ1-2, with TRBD1 as a possible D gene (5 bases). The CDR3 is 14 residues long. Per the germline V gene, CDR1 is ENHRY and CDR2 is SYGVKD. Deletions cut 3 bases from V and 3 bases from J, with 11 bases between. CDR3 nucleotide sequence: TGTGCCATCAGTGACCCGCAAGGGGACTATGGCTACACCTTC. It yields the protein CAISDPQGDYGYTF.